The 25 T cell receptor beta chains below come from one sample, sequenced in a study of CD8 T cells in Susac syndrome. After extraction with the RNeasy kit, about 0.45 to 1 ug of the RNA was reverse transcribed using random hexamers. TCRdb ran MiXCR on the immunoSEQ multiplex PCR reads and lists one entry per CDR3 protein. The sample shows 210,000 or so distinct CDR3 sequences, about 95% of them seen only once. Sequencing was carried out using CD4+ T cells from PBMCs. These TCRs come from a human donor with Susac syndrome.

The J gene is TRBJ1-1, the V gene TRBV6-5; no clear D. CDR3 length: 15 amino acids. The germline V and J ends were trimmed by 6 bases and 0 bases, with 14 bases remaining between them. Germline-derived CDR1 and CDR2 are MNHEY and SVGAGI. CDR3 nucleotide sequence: TGTGCCAGCAGGAGACCGGGTCCAATGAACACTGAAGCTTTCTTT. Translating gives CASRRPGPMNTEAFF.

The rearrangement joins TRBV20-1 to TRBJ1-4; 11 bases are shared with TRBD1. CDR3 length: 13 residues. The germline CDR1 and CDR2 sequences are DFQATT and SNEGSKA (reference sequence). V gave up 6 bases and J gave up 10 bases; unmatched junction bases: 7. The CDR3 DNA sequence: TGCAGTGCCGAATCGGGACAGGGGGGAAAACTGTTTTTT. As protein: CSAESGQGGKLFF.

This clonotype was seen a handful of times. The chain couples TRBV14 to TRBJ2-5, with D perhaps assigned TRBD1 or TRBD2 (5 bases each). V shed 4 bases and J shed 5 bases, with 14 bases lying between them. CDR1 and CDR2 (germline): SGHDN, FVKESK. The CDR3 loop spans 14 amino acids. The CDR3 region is CASSPLRDGETQYF. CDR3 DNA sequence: TGTGCCAGCAGCCCCCTCCGGGACGGTGAGACCCAGTACTTC.

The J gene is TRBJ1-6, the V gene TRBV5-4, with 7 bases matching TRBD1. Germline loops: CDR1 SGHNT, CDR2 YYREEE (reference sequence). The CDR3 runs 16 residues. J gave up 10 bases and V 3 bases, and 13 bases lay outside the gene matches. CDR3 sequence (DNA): TGTGCCAGCAGCTCACTGCGGACAGGAGCGAGGTCACCCCTCCACTTT. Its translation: CASSSLRTGARSPLHF.

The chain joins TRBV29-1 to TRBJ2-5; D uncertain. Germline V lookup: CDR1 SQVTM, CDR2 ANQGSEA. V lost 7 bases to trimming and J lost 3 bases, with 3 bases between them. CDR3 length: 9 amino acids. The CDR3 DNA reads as TGCAGCGCAGAAGAGACCCAGTACTTC. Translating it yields CSAEETQYF.

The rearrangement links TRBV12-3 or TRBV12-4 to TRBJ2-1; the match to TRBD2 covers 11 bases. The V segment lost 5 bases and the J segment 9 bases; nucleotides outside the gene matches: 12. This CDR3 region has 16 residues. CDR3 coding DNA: TGTGCCAGCAGTGTCTCGGGTAGCGGGGGGGCCACTGAGCAGTTCTTC. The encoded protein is CASSVSGSGGATEQFF.

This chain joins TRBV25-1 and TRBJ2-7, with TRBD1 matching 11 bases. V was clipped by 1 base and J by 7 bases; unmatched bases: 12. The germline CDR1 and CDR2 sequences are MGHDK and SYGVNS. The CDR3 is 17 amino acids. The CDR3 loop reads CASSEWRRTGGTGEQYF. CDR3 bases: TGTGCCAGCAGTGAATGGAGGAGGACAGGGGGCACGGGGGAGCAGTACTTC.

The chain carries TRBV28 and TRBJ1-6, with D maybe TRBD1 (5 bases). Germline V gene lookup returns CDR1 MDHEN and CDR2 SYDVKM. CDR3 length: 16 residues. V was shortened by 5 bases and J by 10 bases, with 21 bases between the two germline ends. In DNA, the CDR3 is TGTGCCAGCAGTCGGGACGCTGGGTATTGGGGCTCACCCCTCCACTTT. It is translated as CASSRDAGYWGSPLHF. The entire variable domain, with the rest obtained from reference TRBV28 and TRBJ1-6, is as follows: DVKVTQSSRYLVKRTGEKVFLECVQDMDHENMFWYRQDPGLGLRLIYFSYDVKMKEKGDIPEGYSVSREKKERFSLILESASTNQTSMYLCASSRDAGYWGSPLHFGNGTRLTVT.

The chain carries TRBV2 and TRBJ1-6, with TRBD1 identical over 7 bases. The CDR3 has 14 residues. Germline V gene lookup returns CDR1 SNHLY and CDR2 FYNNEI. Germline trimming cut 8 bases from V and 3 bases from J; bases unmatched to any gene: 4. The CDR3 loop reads CASGRDSYNSPLHF. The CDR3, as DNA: TGTGCCAGCGGAAGGGACAGCTATAATTCACCCCTCCACTTT.

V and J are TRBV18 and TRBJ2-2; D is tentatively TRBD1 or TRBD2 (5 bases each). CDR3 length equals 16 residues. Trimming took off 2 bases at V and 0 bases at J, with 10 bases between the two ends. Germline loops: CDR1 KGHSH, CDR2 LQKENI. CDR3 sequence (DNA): TGTGCCAGCTCACCAATGTGGGGACCGAACACCGGGGAGCTGTTTTTT. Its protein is CASSPMWGPNTGELFF.

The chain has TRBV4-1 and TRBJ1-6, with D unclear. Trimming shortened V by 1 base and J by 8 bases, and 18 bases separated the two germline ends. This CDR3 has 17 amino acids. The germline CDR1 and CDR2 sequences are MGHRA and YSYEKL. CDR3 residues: CASSQAGGEEVDSPLHF. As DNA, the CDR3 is TGCGCCAGCAGCCAAGCCGGTGGCGAGGAGGTGGATTCACCCCTCCACTTT.

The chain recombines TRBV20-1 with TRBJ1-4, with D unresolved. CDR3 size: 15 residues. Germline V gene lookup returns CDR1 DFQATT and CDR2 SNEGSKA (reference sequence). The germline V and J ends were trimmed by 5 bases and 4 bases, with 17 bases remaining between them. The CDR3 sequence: CSALPGDQDNEKLFF. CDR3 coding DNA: TGCAGTGCTCTCCCTGGGGATCAGGATAATGAAAAACTGTTTTTT.

DNA of the CDR3: TGTGCCAGCAGTACCGGGACTGAGGGCACTGAAGCTTTCTTT. It yields the protein CASSTGTEGTEAFF. This sequence joins TRBV6-2 or TRBV6-3 and TRBJ1-1; weak D call: TRBD1 (5 bases). This CDR3 contains 14 residues. CDR1 and CDR2 (germline): MNHEY, SVGEGT. The germline V and J ends were trimmed by 5 bases and 4 bases, with 14 bases remaining between them.

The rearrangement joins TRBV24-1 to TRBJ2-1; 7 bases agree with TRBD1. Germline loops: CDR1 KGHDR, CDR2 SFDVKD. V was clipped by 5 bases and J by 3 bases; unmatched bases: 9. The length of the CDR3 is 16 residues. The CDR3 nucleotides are TGTGCCACCAGTGGGGTTCAGGGGGTGAACTACAATGAGCAGTTCTTC. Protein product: CATSGVQGVNYNEQFF.

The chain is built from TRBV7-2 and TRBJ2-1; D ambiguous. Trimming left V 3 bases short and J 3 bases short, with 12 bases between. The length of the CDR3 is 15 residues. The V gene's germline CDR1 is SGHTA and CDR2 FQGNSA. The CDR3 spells CASSLKATGYNEQFF. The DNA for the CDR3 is TGTGCCAGCAGCTTGAAAGCGACTGGCTACAATGAGCAGTTCTTC.

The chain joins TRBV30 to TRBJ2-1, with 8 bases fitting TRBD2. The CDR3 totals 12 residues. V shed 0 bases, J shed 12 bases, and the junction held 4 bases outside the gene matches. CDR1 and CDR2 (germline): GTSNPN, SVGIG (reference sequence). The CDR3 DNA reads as TGTGCCTGGAGTGTAGGAGCGGGGGTGCAGTTCTTC. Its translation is CAWSVGAGVQFF.

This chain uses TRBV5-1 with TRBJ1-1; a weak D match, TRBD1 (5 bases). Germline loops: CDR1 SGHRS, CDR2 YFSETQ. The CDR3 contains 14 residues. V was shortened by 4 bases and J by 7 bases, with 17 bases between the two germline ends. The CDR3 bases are TGCGCCAGCAGCCCAGGGTACGGGAGTGGTGAAGCTTTCTTT. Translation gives CASSPGYGSGEAFF.

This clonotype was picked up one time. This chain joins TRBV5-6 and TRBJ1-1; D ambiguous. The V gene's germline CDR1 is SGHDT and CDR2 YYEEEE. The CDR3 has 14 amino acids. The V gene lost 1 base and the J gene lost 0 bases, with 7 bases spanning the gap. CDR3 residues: CASSLRTVNTEAFF. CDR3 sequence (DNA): TGTGCCAGCAGCTTGAGGACGGTGAACACTGAAGCTTTCTTT. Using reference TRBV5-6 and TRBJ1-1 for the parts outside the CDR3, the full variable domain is DAGVTQSPTHLIKTRGQQVTLRCSPKSGHDTVSWYQQALGQGPQFIFQYYEEEERQRGNFPDRFSGHQFPNYSSELNVNALLLGDSALYLCASSLRTVNTEAFFGQGTRLTVV.

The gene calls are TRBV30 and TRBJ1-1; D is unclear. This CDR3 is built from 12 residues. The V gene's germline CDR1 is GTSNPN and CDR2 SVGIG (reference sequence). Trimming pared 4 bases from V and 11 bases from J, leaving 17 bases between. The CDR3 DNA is TGTGCCTGGACCCTAGAAGGGTACCCGGCTTTCTTT. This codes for CAWTLEGYPAFF.

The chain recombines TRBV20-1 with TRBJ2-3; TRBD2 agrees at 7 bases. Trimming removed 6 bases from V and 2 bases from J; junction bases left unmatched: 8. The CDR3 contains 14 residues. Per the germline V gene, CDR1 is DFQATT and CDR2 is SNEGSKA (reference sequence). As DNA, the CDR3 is TGCAGTGCCCGTTGGGGGGGTCACACAGATACGCAGTATTTT. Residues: CSARWGGHTDTQYF.

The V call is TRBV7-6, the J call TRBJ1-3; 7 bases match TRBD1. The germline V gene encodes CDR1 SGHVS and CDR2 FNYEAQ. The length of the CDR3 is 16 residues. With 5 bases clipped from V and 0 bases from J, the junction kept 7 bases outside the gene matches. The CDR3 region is CASSPGGTSSGNTIYF. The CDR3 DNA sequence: TGTGCCAGCAGCCCAGGGGGAACAAGCTCTGGAAACACCATATATTTT. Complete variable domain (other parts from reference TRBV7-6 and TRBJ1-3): GAGVSQSPRYKVTKRGQDVALRCDPISGHVSLYWYRQALGQGPEFLTYFNYEAQQDKSGLPNDRFSAERPEGSISTLTIQRTEQRDSAMYRCASSPGGTSSGNTIYFGEGSWLTVV.

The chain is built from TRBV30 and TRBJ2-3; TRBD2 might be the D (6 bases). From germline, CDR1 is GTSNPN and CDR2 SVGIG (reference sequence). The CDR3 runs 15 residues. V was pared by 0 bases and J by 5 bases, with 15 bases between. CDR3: CAWSVHGGAGDTQYF. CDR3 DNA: TGTGCCTGGAGTGTACACGGCGGGGCGGGAGATACGCAGTATTTT.

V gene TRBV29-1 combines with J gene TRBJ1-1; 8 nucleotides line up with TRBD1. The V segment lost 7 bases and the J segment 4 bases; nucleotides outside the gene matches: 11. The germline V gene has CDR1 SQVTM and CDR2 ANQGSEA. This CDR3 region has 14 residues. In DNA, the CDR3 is TGCAGCGAGGCGCCACAGGGGGGAGGCACTGAAGCTTTCTTT. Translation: CSEAPQGGGTEAFF.

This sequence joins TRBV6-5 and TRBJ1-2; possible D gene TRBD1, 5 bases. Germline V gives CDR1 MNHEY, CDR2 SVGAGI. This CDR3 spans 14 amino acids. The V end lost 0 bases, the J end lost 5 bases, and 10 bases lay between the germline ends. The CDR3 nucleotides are TGTGCCAGCAGTTACTCGGGGGGAGGGTATGGCTACACCTTC. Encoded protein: CASSYSGGGYGYTF.

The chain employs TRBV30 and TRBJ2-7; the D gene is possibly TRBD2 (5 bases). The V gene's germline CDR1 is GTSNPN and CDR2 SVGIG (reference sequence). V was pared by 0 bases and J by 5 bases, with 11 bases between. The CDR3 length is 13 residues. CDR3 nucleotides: TGTGCCTGGAGTGTAGTTGAGGGCAACGAGCAGTACTTC. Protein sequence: CAWSVVEGNEQYF.